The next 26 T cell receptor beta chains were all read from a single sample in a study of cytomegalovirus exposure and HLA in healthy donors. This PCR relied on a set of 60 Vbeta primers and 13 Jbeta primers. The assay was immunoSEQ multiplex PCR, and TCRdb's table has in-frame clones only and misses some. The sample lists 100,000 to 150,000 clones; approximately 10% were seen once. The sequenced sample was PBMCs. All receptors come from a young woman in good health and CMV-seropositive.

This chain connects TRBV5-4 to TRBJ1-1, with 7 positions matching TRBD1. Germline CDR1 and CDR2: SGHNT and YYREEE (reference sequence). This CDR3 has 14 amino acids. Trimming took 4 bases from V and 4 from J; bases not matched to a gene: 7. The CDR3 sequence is CASSKGASTTEAFF. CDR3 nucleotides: TGTGCCAGCAGCAAGGGGGCCAGTACCACTGAAGCTTTCTTT.

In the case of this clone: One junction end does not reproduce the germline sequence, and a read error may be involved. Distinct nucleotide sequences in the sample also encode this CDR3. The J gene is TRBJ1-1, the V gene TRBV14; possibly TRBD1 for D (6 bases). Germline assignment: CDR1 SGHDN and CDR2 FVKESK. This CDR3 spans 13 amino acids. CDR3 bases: TGCGCCAGCAGCTCGACAGGGAACACTGAAGCTTTCTTT. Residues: CASSSTGNTEAFF.

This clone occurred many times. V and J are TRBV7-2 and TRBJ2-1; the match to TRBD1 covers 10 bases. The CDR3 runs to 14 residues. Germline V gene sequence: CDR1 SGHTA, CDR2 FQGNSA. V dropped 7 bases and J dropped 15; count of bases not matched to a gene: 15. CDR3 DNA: TGTGCCAGCACCAAAGGGACAGGGGATCGTGTACGGTTCTTC. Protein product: CASTKGTGDRVRFF.

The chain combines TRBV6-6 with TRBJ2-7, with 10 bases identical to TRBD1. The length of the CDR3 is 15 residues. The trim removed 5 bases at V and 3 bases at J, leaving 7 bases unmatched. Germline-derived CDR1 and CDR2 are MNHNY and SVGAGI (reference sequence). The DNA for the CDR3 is TGTGCCAGCAGTAGTCTGGGACAGGGGTTCTACGAGCAGTACTTC. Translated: CASSSLGQGFYEQYF.

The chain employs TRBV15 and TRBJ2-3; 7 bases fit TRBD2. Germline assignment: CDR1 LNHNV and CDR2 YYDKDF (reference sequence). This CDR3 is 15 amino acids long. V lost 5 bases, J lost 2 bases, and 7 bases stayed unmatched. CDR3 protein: CATSLGGGNTDTQYF. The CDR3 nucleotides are TGTGCCACCAGCCTCGGCGGGGGAAACACAGATACGCAGTATTTT.

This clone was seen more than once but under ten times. Written as DNA, the CDR3 is TGTGCCAGCAGTTCCTTGGCGGGCGCGGGCACTGAAGCTTTCTTT. Translating gives CASSSLAGAGTEAFF. The rearrangement links TRBV7-6 to TRBJ1-1; D call uncertain. Germline CDR1 SGHVS, CDR2 FNYEAQ. The CDR3 has 15 amino acids. V lost 6 bases, J lost 4 bases, and 18 bases lay in between.

The CDR3 DNA follows: TGTGCCAGCAGCCAAGTATATGGCTCTGAAGCTTTCTTT. The encoded protein is CASSQVYGSEAFF. V is TRBV14 and J is TRBJ1-1; D not certain. Looked up from germline, CDR1 is SGHDN and CDR2 is FVKESK. The CDR3 runs 13 residues. V was trimmed by 1 base and J by 6 bases, leaving 9 bases between them.

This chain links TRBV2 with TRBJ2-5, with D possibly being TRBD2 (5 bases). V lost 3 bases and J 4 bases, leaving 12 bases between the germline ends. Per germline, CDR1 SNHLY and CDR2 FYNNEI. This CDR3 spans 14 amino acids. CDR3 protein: CASSEGVRGETQYF. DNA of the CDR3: TGTGCCAGCAGTGAGGGAGTACGGGGAGAGACCCAGTACTTC.

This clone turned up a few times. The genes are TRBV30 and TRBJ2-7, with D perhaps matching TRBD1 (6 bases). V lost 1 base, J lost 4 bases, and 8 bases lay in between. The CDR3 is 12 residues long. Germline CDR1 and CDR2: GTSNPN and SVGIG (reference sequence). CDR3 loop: CAWSEGEYEQYF. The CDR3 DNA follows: TGTGCCTGGAGTGAGGGGGAGTACGAGCAGTACTTC.

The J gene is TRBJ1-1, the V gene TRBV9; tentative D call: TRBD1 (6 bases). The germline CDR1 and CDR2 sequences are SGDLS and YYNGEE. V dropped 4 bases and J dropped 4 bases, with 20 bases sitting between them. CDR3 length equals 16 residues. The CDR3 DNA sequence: TGTGCCAGCAGCTCATCCTACAGGGTCGGAGGCACTGAAGCTTTCTTT. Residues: CASSSSYRVGGTEAFF.

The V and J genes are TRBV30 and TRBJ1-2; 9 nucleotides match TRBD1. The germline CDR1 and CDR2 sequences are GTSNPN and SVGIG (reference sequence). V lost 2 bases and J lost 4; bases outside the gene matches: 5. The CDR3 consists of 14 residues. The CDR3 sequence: CAWSRLQGAYGYTF. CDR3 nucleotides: TGTGCCTGGAGTCGACTACAGGGGGCCTATGGCTACACCTTC.

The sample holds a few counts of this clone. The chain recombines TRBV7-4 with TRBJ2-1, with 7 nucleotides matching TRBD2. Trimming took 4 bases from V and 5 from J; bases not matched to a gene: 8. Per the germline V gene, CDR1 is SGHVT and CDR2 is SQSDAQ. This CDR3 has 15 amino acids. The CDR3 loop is CASSSLAAINNEQFF. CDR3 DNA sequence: TGTGCCAGCAGCTCTCTAGCGGCGATAAACAATGAGCAGTTCTTC. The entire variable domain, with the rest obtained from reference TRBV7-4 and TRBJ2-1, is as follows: GAGVSQSPRYKVAKRGRDVALRCDSISGHVTLYWYRQTLGQGSEVLTYSQSDAQRDKSGRPSGRFSAERPERSVSTLKIQRTEQGDSAVYLCASSSLAAINNEQFFGPGTRLTVL.

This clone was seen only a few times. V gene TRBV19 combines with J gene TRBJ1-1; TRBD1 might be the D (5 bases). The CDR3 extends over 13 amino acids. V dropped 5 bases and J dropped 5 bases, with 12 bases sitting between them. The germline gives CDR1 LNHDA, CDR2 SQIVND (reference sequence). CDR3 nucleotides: TGTGCCAGTAGTTTAGGGGCAGGGACTGAAGCTTTCTTT. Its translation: CASSLGAGTEAFF. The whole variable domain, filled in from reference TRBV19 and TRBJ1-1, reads DGGITQSPKYLFRKEGQNVTLSCEQNLNHDAMYWYRQDPGQGLRLIYYSQIVNDFQKGDIAEGYSVSREKKESFPLTVTSAQKNPTAFYLCASSLGAGTEAFFGQGTRLTVV.

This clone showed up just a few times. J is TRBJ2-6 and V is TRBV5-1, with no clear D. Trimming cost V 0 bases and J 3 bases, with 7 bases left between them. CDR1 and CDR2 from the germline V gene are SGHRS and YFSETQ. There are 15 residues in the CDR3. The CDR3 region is CASSLAVSGANVLTF. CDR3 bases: TGCGCCAGCAGCTTGGCGGTGAGTGGGGCCAACGTCCTGACTTTC.

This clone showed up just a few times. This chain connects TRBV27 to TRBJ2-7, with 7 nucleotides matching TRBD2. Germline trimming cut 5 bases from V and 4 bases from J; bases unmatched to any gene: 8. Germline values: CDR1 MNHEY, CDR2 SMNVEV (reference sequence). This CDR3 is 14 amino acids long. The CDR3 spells CASSTWEGRYEQYF. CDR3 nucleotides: TGTGCCAGCAGTACGTGGGAGGGCCGGTACGAGCAGTACTTC.

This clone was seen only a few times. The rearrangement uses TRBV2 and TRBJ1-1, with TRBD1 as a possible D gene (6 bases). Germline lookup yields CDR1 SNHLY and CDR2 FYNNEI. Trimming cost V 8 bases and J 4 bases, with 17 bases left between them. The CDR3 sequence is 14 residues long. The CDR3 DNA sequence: TGTGCCAGCCTCCAGGGGTGGAGTGGCACTGAAGCTTTCTTT. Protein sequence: CASLQGWSGTEAFF.

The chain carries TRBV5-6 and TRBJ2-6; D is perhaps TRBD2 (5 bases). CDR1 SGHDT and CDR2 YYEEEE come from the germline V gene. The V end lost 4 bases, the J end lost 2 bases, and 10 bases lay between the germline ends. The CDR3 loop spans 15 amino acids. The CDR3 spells CASSPEGAGANVLTF. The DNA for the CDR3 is TGTGCCAGCAGCCCCGAGGGTGCTGGGGCCAACGTCCTGACTTTC.

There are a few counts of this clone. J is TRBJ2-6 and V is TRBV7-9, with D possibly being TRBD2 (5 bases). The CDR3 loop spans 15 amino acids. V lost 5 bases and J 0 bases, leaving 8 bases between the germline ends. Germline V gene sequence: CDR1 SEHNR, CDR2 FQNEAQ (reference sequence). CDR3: CASSRESSGANVLTF. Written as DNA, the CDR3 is TGTGCCAGCAGCCGGGAAAGCTCTGGGGCCAACGTCCTGACTTTC. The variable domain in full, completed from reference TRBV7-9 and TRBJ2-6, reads DTGVSQNPRHKITKRGQNVTFRCDPISEHNRLYWYRQTLGQGPEFLTYFQNEAQLEKSRLLSDRFSAERPKGSFSTLEIQRTEQGDSAMYLCASSRESSGANVLTFGAGSRLTVL.

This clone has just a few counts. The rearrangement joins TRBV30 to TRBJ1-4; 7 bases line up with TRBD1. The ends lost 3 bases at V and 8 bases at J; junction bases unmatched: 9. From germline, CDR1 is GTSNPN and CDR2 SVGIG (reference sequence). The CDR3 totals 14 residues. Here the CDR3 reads CAWRGVARGEKLFF. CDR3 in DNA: TGTGCCTGGAGGGGGGTGGCCAGGGGGGAAAAACTGTTTTTT.

The CDR3 sequence is CASSYGQGGRNTEAFF. Here the CDR3 DNA reads TGTGCCAGCAGTTACGGACAGGGAGGAAGGAACACTGAAGCTTTCTTT. This sequence joins TRBV6-5 and TRBJ1-1; TRBD1 agrees at 8 bases. Germline-derived CDR1 and CDR2 are MNHEY and SVGAGI. The trim removed 2 bases at V and 1 base at J, leaving 6 bases unmatched. The CDR3 consists of 16 residues.

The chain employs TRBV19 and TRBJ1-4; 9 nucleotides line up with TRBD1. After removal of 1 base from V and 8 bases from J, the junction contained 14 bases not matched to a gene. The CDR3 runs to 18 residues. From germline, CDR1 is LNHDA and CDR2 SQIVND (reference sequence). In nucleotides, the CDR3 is TGTGCCAGTAGTATAGGGGGGGGCGCCGGGACAGGGCGCGAAAAACTGTTTTTT. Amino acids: CASSIGGGAGTGREKLFF.

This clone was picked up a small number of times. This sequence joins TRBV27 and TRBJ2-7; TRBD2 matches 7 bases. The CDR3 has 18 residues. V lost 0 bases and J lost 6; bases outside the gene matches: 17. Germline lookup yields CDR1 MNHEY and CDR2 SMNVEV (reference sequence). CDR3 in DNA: TGTGCCAGCAGTTTATCCACAGGAGGAAGCGGGAAAGGGCGCGAGCAGTACTTC. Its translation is CASSLSTGGSGKGREQYF.

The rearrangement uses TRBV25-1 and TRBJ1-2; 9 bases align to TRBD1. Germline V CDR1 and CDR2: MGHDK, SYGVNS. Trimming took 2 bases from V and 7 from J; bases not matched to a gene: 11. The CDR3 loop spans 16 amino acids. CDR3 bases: TGTGCCAGCAGTGAAGATTTCGGGGACAGGGAGTCTGGCTACACCTTC. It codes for CASSEDFGDRESGYTF.

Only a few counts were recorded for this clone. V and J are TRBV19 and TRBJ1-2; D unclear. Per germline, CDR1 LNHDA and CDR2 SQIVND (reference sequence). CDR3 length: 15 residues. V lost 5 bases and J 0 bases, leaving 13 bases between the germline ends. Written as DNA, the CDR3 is TGTGCCAGTAGTTTAGGTTTTACGGCTAACTATGGCTACACCTTC. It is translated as CASSLGFTANYGYTF.

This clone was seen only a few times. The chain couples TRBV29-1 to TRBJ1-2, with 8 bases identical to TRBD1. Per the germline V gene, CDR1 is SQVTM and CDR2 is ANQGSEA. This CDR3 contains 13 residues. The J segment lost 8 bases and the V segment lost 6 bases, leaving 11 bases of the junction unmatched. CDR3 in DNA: TGCAGCGTACCAGGGGGCGTAGGCTGGGGCTACACCTTC. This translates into CSVPGGVGWGYTF. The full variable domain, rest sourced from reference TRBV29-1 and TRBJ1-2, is SAVISQKPSRDICQRGTSLTIQCQVDSQVTMMFWYRQQPGQSLTLIATANQGSEATYESGFVIDKFPISRPNLTFSTLTVSNMSPEDSSIYLCSVPGGVGWGYTFGSGTRLTVV.

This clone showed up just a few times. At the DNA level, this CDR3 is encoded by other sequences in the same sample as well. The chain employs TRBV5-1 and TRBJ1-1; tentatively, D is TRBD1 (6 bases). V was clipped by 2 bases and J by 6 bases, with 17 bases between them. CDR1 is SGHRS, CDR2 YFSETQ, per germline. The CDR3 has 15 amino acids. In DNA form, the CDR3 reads TGCGCCAGCAGCTTACCACAGGGCGAGATAGCTGAAGCTTTCTTT. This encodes CASSLPQGEIAEAFF.